Listed below are T cell receptor beta chains from one sample, sequenced in a study of beta chain features in type 1 diabetes. Method: immunoSEQ multiplex PCR; TCRdb's copy keeps in-frame clones and lacks some. The repertoire holds about 410,000 clones, with around 13% as singletons. Sequences were obtained from naive CD4+ T cells from blood. These receptors came from a man aged 30 to 39 in good health. The CDR3 runs from the conserved cysteine through the conserved F or W. The D gene is left open where the match is weak. The size of a clone is reported for some rows only, either as once, few or many, or as a class for expanded clones.

CDR3nt | CDR3aa | abundance | v_gene | d_gene | j_gene
TGCAGCGTTAGGGTGACCGTGGGGAAAAATGAAAAACTGTTTTTT | CSVRVTVGKNEKLFF | few | TRBV29-1 | - | TRBJ1-4
TGTGCCAGCAGCGTAGGGAGAGGGGAGACGAAGACCCAGTACTTC | CASSVGRGETKTQYF | few | TRBV9 | - | TRBJ2-5
TGCAGCGTTGAGCGGACAGCGCCGAACACCGGGGAGCTGTTTTTT | CSVERTAPNTGELFF | many | TRBV29-1 | - | TRBJ2-2
TGTGCCAGCAGCTTAGGGGACGCAAATTTCGGCACTGAAGCTTTCTTT | CASSLGDANFGTEAFF | - | TRBV11-2 | - | TRBJ1-1
TGTGCCAGCAGCGTAGACGGCGGTAACACTGAAGCTTTCTTT | CASSVDGGNTEAFF | few | TRBV9 | - | TRBJ1-1
TGTGCCAGCAGCTTCACCTCTAGCGGGGGGGTCCAAGAGACCCAGTACTTC | CASSFTSSGGVQETQYF | few | TRBV11-2 | TRBD2 | TRBJ2-5
TGCGCCAGCAACCGGGACAGGGTCGAAGAGACCCAGTACTTC | CASNRDRVEETQYF | few | TRBV5-1 | TRBD1 | TRBJ2-5
TGTGCCACCAGCACCGAACAGGGTCCTGGGTTCGGCTACACCTTC | CATSTEQGPGFGYTF | once | TRBV15 | - | TRBJ1-2
TGTGCCAGCAGCCCCCGACTAGTGGGCGCCGGGGAGCTGTTTTTT | CASSPRLVGAGELFF | - | TRBV7-2 | - | TRBJ2-2
TGCGCCAGCAGCCCGACTTTTAGCGGGGGGACGAATGAGCAGTTCTTC | CASSPTFSGGTNEQFF | few | TRBV4-3 | TRBD2 | TRBJ2-1
TGTGCCATCAGCTTAGATCATGGACGGCAAGAGACCCAGTACTTC | CAISLDHGRQETQYF | few | TRBV11-2 | - | TRBJ2-5
TGCGCCAGCAGCTACCCCACAGATACGCAGTATTTT | CASSYPTDTQYF | few | TRBV5-1 | - | TRBJ2-3